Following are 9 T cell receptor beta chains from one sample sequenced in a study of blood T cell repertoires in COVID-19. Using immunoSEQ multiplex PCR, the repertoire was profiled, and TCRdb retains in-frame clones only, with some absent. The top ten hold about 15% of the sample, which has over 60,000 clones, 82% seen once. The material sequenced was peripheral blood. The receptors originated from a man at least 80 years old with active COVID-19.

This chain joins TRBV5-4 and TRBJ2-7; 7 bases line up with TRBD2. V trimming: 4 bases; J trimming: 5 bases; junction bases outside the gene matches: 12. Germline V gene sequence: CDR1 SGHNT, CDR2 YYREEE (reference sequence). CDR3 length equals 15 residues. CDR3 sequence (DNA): TGTGCCAGCAGCCTGTCTGGGGGGGGTAGGGACGAGCAGTACTTC. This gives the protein CASSLSGGGRDEQYF.

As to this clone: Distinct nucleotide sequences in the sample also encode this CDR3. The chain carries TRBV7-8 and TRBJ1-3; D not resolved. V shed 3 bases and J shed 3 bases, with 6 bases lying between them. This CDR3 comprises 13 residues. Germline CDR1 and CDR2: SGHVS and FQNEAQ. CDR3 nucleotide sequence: TGTGCCAGCAGCTTCCCGGGTGGAAACACCATATATTTT. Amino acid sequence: CASSFPGGNTIYF.

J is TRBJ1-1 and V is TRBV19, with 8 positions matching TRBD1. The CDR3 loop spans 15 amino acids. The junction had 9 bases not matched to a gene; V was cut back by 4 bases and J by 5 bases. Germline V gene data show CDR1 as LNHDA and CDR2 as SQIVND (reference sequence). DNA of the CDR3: TGTGCCAGTAGTACGGGACAGGATCGAGTTACTGAAGCTTTCTTT. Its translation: CASSTGQDRVTEAFF. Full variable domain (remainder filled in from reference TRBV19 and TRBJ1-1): DGGITQSPKYLFRKEGQNVTLSCEQNLNHDAMYWYRQDPGQGLRLIYYSQIVNDFQKGDIAEGYSVSREKKESFPLTVTSAQKNPTAFYLCASSTGQDRVTEAFFGQGTRLTVV.

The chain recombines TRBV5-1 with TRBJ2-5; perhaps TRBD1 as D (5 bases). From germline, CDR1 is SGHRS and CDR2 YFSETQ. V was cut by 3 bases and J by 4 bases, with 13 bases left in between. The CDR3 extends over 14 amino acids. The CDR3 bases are TGCGCCAGCAGCTGGGGCCAGAGAGGAGAGACCCAGTACTTC. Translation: CASSWGQRGETQYF.

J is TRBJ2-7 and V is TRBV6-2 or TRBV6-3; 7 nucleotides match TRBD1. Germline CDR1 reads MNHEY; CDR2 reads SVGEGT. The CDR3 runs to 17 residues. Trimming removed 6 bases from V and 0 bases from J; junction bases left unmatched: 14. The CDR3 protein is CASSDSHLQGPSYEQYF. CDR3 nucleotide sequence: TGTGCCAGCAGCGATTCACATTTACAGGGGCCCTCCTACGAGCAGTACTTC.

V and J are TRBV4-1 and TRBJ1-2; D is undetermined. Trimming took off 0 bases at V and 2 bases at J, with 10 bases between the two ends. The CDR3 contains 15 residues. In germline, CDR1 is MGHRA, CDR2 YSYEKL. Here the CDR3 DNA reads TGCGCCAGCAGCCAAGATATGGCTTACAACTATGGCTACACCTTC. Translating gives CASSQDMAYNYGYTF.

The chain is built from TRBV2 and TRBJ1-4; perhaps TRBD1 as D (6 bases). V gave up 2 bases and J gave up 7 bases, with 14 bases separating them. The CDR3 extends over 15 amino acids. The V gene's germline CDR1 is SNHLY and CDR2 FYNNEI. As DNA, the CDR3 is TGTGCCAGCAGTGAACTAGGACAGTCGGCTGAAAAACTGTTTTTT. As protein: CASSELGQSAEKLFF.

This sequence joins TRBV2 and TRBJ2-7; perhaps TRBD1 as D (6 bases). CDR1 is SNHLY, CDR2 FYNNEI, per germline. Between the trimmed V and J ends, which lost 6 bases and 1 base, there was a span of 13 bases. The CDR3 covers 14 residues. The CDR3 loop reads CASSGTLVSYEQYF. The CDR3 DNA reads TGTGCCAGCAGCGGGACATTGGTTTCCTACGAGCAGTACTTC.

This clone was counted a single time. This chain's CDR3 is CASSHLYNEQFF. In nucleotides, the CDR3 is TGCGCCAGCAGCCACCTCTACAATGAGCAGTTCTTC. The chain has TRBV4-1 and TRBJ2-1; no clear D. Germline V gene sequence: CDR1 MGHRA, CDR2 YSYEKL. The CDR3 totals 12 residues. V was trimmed by 3 bases and J by 3 bases, leaving 3 bases between them.